The next 4 T cell receptor beta chains were all read from a single sample in a study of beta chain bispecific antibodies for T cell cancers. Study-level points and caveats: Normal T cells contributed less of the targeted TRBV signal than the leukemia cells did. After anti-TRBV12 rather than anti-CD19 exposure, TRBV12-3 made up about 99% less of total TRBV signal.

Via MiXCR, TCRdb re-called the 5' RACE reads, giving one row per CDR3 protein. Of about 20,000 distinct CDR3 sequences listed, about 2% were seen once; the top ten hold 4.5% to 6.5%. No antigens are known for them. T cells were expanded from blood mononuclear cells for approximately 3 days with anti-CD3 OKT3 or CD3/CD28 beads. The sequences come from healthy donor T cells cultured with leukemia cells, collected from a culture containing a bispecific antibody targeting TCR Vbeta12. Receptors were obtained from a human donor in good health. Some clones in this sample may be carry-over from other donors' samples.

The sample holds many counts of this clonotype. The genes are TRBV7-9 and TRBJ2-3; 7 nucleotides agree with TRBD2. Germline V lookup: CDR1 SEHNR, CDR2 FQNEAQ (reference sequence). This CDR3 has 15 residues. Germline trimming cut 7 bases from V and 1 base from J; bases unmatched to any gene: 8. CDR3 in amino acids: CASTGGTQGTDTQYF. In nucleotides, the CDR3 is TGTGCCAGCACGGGGGGAACACAGGGCACAGATACGCAGTATTTT.

This clonotype appeared many times. This chain links TRBV10-2 with TRBJ1-1; no reliable D call. The CDR3 covers 12 residues. Trimming took 3 bases from V and 5 from J, leaving 7 bases between them. The germline CDR1 and CDR2 sequences are WSHSY and SAAADI. CDR3 bases: TGCGCCAGCAGTGATATACCGACTGAAGCTTTCTTT. Amino acids: CASSDIPTEAFF.

This clonotype was counted ten times or more. J is TRBJ1-5 and V is TRBV27; D ambiguous. V was trimmed by 0 bases and J by 4 bases, leaving 10 bases between them. In germline, CDR1 is MNHEY, CDR2 SMNVEV (reference sequence). This CDR3 is built from 15 residues. In DNA, the CDR3 is TGTGCCAGCAGTTTATCGCGGGGTGGGAATCAGCCCCAGCATTTT. Translated, it gives CASSLSRGGNQPQHF.

V and J are TRBV7-9 and TRBJ1-2; D gene uncertain. Germline V gives CDR1 SEHNR, CDR2 FQNEAQ (reference sequence). Between the trimmed V and J ends, which lost 1 base and 8 bases, there was a span of 14 bases. The CDR3 extends over 14 amino acids. CDR3 residues: CASSLVSQPSGYTF. The CDR3 DNA sequence: TGTGCCAGCAGCTTAGTTTCACAGCCCAGCGGCTACACCTTC.